The TCR beta chain under discussion was sequenced for a study of T cells expressing NK-cell markers. Germline CDR1 reads SEHNR; CDR2 reads FQNEAQ (reference sequence). This CDR3 comprises 14 residues. TCRdb reprocessed the 5' RACE reads and keeps a single row for each CDR3 protein, giving no DNA. The listing contains about 160,000 distinct CDR3 sequences. This TCR came from a man aged 18 to 69 in good health. This rearrangement joins TRBV7-9 to TRBJ2-3; there is no DNA to check the TCRdb D call of TRBD1. The material sequenced was blood T cells: a sorted CD56 or NKG2C T cell subset, CD4+ or CD8+ T cells, or bulk PBMC T cells (not recorded which). The CDR3 loop is CASSSQTGRDTQYF.